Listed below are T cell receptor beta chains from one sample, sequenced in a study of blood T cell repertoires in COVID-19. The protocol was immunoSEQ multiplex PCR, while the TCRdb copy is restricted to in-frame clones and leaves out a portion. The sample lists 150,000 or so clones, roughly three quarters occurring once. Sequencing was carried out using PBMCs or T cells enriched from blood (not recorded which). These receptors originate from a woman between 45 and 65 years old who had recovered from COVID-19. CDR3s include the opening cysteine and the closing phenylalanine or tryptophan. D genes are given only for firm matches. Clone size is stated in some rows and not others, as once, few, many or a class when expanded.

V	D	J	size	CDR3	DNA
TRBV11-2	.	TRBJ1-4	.	CASRKTFPNEKLFF	TGTGCCAGCAGAAAGACTTTTCCTAATGAAAAACTGTTTTTT
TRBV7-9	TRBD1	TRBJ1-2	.	CASSPGQGYGYTF	TGTGCCAGCAGCCCGGGACAGGGTTATGGCTACACCTTC
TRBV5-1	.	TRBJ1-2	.	CASSLEGGNYGYTF	TGCGCCAGCAGCTTGGAGGGAGGGAACTATGGCTACACCTTC
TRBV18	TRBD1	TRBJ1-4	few	CASSNNRGTNEKLFF	TGTGCCAGCTCGAATAACAGGGGAACTAATGAAAAACTGTTTTTT
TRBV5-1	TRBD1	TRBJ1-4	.	CASSLVGTGLNEKLFF	TGCGCCAGCAGCTTGGTTGGGACAGGACTAAATGAAAAACTGTTTTTT
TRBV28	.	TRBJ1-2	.	CASSFRGVESFNYGYTF	TGTGCCAGCAGTTTCCGCGGGGTGGAATCTTTCAACTATGGCTACACCTTC
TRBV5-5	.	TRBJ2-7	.	CASSTPTGRDEQYF	TGTGCCAGCAGCACTCCGACAGGACGGGACGAGCAGTACTTC
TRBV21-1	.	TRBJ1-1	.	CASSPSRGGTEAFF	TGTGCCAGCAGCCCTAGTCGGGGGGGGACTGAAGCTTTCTTT
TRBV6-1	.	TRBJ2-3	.	CASSDRTTSTDTQYF	TGTGCCAGCAGTGACCGGACTACTAGCACAGATACGCAGTATTTT
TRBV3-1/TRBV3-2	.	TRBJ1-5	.	CASSTQGINQPQHF	TGTGCCAGCAGTACCCAGGGCATCAATCAGCCCCAGCATTTT
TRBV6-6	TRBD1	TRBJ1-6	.	CASSLPNPGGLNSPLHF	TGTGCCAGCAGTCTCCCCAATCCAGGGGGCCTCAATTCACCCCTCCACTTT